The entry below describes one TCR beta chain. The sample holds many counts of this clonotype. What this receptor recognizes is not known. The sample holds no much larger clone one base away, and base qualities are not on file. The record originates from a study of regulatory T cells in long-lasting Graves disease (dated by TCRdb to the early 2020s). In terms of the full investigation: In the newly diagnosed Graves' disease group, patients had been taking antithyroid drugs for less than 3 months. This study used TCR sequencing and RNA sequencing of peripheral blood to compare persistent Graves' disease patients against newly diagnosed Graves' disease patients. The study took place in China and was registered as a clinical trial. A total of 33 samples underwent TCR sequencing: about 13 from persistent and around 20 from newly diagnosed Graves' disease patients. On the study overall, not on this receptor specifically: The authors acknowledged the small sample size as a limitation that may reduce accuracy. Compared with newly diagnosed patients, persistent Graves' disease patients had lower TCR Shannon entropy and fewer highly expanded clones, which suggests clonal expansion. Sequencing and analysis were limited to the TCR beta chain. Only peripheral blood was studied, because thyroid tissue, the primary lesion, was inaccessible. Persistent disease showed preferential use of TRBV28, TRBJ1-2 and TRBJ2-5, whereas newly diagnosed disease favored TRBV20-1 and TRBJ2-1. More public clonotypes were shared among persistent patients (2,741) than among newly diagnosed patients (more than 900).

Taken with the paper, the label for time point translates to: newly diagnosed GD, antithyroid drugs for less than 3 months. RNA was extracted from PBMCs in TRIzol for both TCR sequencing and RNA sequencing. The diagnosis of Graves' disease followed American Thyroid Association guidelines. Patients were recruited from an endocrinology department in Xi'an, China. From each patient, approximately 9.9 milliliters of peripheral blood was collected into an EDTA anticoagulant tube. Ficoll Paque Plus density gradient separation was used to isolate PBMCs, and no further T cell sorting was performed. An Agilent 2100 Bioanalyzer and agarose gel were used to check RNA quality, while a NanoDrop 2000 measured RNA concentration. Libraries were prepared through multiplex PCR. Sequencing was carried out with an Illumina HiSeq 4000. iRepertoire HTBI primers and Arm-PCR amplification of CDR3 regions were used to construct TCR beta libraries. Before sequencing, the PCR products went through gel purification. The authors' pipeline ran thus. Gene usage analysis of CDR3 amino acid clonotypes relied on the approximately 60 TRBV and 12 to 15 TRBJ segments identified across samples. COPE and FqMerger were used to merge the filtered high-quality paired reads into contigs. BLAST was used to align contigs to the IMGT TRBV, TRBD and TRBJ reference genes, and CDR3 was defined following IMGT. Highly expanded clones were defined as clonotypes with a frequency above 0.1%. Shannon entropy was used to measure repertoire diversity, and the Gini coefficient was used to measure V-J evenness. Clonotypes shared by more than one individual were considered public. TCRdb took the public reads, trimmed them with fastp at Q25, ran MiXCR for clone calling and kept in-frame beta chains. Each entry is one CDR3 protein sequence, shown with its most common DNA and genes. The V and J calls shown here were made by TCRdb, not taken from the authors' results. This sample is represented by approximately 540,000 distinct CDR3 sequences; about 12% of them were singletons. Approximately 9% of the sample comes from the top ten.

As encoded in the germline V gene, CDR1 is SGHTA while CDR2 is FQGNSA. The germline ends are 6 bases apart after V is trimmed by 3 bases and J by 7 bases. Its CDR3 holds 11 amino acids, cysteine through phenylalanine. The only DNA kept is the CDR3, 33 bases in frame from the first base. This same sample was also taken into another study, of T cells in Graves' hyperthyroidism and ophthalmopathy. That second publication adds: Stable Graves' hyperthyroidism was defined as the absence of progression to ophthalmopathy over 18 months of follow-up. Hyperthyroidism patients were aged 18 to 65 years and newly diagnosed, with disease duration of less than 2 months. Exclusion was applied to patients with uncontrolled infections, other autoimmune diseases, pregnancy or lactation. Clinical symptoms, serum thyroxine and TRAb, thyroid ultrasound, and orbital computed tomography formed the basis for the diagnoses. The first round of RT-PCR for the TCR CDR3 was performed with the HTBI primer set and the Qiagen OneStep RT-PCR kit. Blood samples also contained most of the expanded thyroid clonotypes (frequency above 0.001), which suggests that blood repertoires may reflect thyroid immune responses. A 13 V-J signature model separated ophthalmopathy from stable hyperthyroidism, with approximately 86% sensitivity and 81.08% specificity in cross-validation and 80%/75% in testing. During validation, the model predicted progression to ophthalmopathy a median of roughly 7.1 months ahead of onset, with roughly 65% sensitivity and less than 85% specificity. A discovery cohort of about 100 patients, approximately 45 with Graves' ophthalmopathy and approximately 55 with stable Graves' hyperthyroidism, was used to find distinguishing TCR V-J signatures. Prospective prediction of ophthalmopathy was tested in an independent validation cohort of fewer than 20 hyperthyroidism patients and 15 to 17 patients who later progressed to ophthalmopathy. For training and testing, the 95 to 100 patients in the discovery cohort were randomly divided in a 7:3 ratio. In several Graves' hyperthyroidism patients, the study also compared T-cell repertoires from thyroid tissue with T-cell repertoires from blood. After sampling, hyperthyroidism patients received methimazole starting at 30 mg daily, and ophthalmopathy patients received high-dose intravenous methylprednisolone. Libraries were constructed in a second round of multiplex PCR, after which size selection and purification were performed. Sequencing of the libraries was done on an Illumina HiSeq2000 using paired-end 100 bp reads. SOAPnuke was used to process the raw data, throwing out any read that contained adapters or uncalled bases, had a mean Phred below 15, or lacked an exact constant-primer or identifier match. COPE v1.2.5 was used to merge high-quality paired reads, and clonotypes were defined as unique nucleotide sequences. MiTCR v1.1 was used to align clonotypes to the IMGT TRBV, TRBD and TRBJ reference segments. Only V-J combinations with frequency above 0.0001, covering 99% to 99.2% of repertoires, were analysed. The TCS score was defined as F50 (clonal expansion) divided by E x V (chaos), with BLOSUM62-based TCRdist calculated between CDR3 peptides within each V-J. Welch's t-statistics and random forest reduced 450 to 600 V-J features to around 14, which were used in a naive Bayes classifier (R e1071). No statistical method was used to fix the sample size in advance, and group allocation was not hidden from the investigators. The paper reports TCR Vbeta CDR3 sequencing of roughly 140 peripheral blood samples: 43 ophthalmopathy, under 80 hyperthyroidism and around 17 progressor patients.

This clonotype was obtained from a woman in her 30s with Graves disease. Donor details come from another sample of the same person, matched by shared clones. The sample here was peripheral blood mononuclear cells (PBMCs), taken at new diagnosis, from a patient treated with antithyroid drugs. The chain employs TRBV7-2 and TRBJ1-1, with the D gene too uncertain to name. The CDR3 loop reads CASSLGVEAFF. The nucleotides are TGTGCCAGCAGCTTGGGAGTTGAAGCTTTCTTT.